A selection of T cell receptor beta chains follows, all from one sample in a study of siplizumab effects on memory and regulatory T cells. Here immunoSEQ multiplex PCR was the method, and the copy in TCRdb shows in-frame clones only, minus some. The sample lists tens of thousands of clones, about 90% occurring once. Input material: CD8+ T cells sorted from blood. These receptors came from a human donor in good health. Both conserved end residues are part of each CDR3. The D gene is left open where the match is weak. Clone size, where shown, is once, few, many, or a class for clones that have expanded.

V gene: TRBV5-1
J gene: TRBJ2-5
D gene: .
clone size: once
CDR3 DNA: TGCGCCTTGCGTCCCGGGGAGACCCAGTACTTC
CDR3 protein: CALRPGETQYF

V gene: TRBV4-1
J gene: TRBJ2-1
D gene: .
clone size: .
CDR3 DNA: TGCGCCAGCAGCCGAGTTCTAGTAGGTAATGAGCAGTTCTTC
CDR3 protein: CASSRVLVGNEQFF

V gene: TRBV5-1
J gene: TRBJ2-7
D gene: TRBD1
clone size: .
CDR3 DNA: TGCGCCAGCAGCTTGCGGCAGGGGGTACGCTACGAGCAGTACTTC
CDR3 protein: CASSLRQGVRYEQYF

V gene: TRBV9
J gene: TRBJ2-5
D gene: .
clone size: .
CDR3 DNA: TGTGCCAGCAGCGCTTATTCTGGGACTGTAGAAGAGACCCAGTACTTC
CDR3 protein: CASSAYSGTVEETQYF

V gene: TRBV9
J gene: TRBJ2-7
D gene: TRBD1
clone size: .
CDR3 DNA: TGTGCCAGCAGCGTAGGGGGGACAGGCACCTACGAGCAGTACTTC
CDR3 protein: CASSVGGTGTYEQYF

V gene: TRBV6-5
J gene: TRBJ1-1
D gene: .
clone size: .
CDR3 DNA: TGTGCCAGCAGTTTCTTATGGGGTGAAGCTTTCTTT
CDR3 protein: CASSFLWGEAFF

V gene: TRBV5-4
J gene: TRBJ2-3
D gene: TRBD2
clone size: .
CDR3 DNA: TGTGCCAGCAGCGGGGGGATCAAGCTAGCGGGGACCTCGGATACGCAGTATTTT
CDR3 protein: CASSGGIKLAGTSDTQYF

V gene: TRBV27
J gene: TRBJ2-7
D gene: .
clone size: once
CDR3 DNA: TGTGCCAGCAGCTTCGGGTTCCTCTACGAGCAGTACTTC
CDR3 protein: CASSFGFLYEQYF

V gene: TRBV6-4
J gene: TRBJ1-1
D gene: .
clone size: .
CDR3 DNA: TGTGCCAGCAGTGACCACCCGTCGGGGGTCATGGGGGCTTTCTTT
CDR3 protein: CASSDHPSGVMGAFF

V gene: TRBV4-1
J gene: TRBJ2-7
D gene: TRBD1
clone size: .
CDR3 DNA: TGCGCCAGCAGCCAAGAAAGTGGGAGACAGGGGACCTACGAGCAGTACTTC
CDR3 protein: CASSQESGRQGTYEQYF

V gene: TRBV7-9
J gene: TRBJ2-7
D gene: TRBD2
clone size: .
CDR3 DNA: TGTGCCAGCATCCCTCTAAAGGGACTAGAAACGGGCGAGCAGTACTTC
CDR3 protein: CASIPLKGLETGEQYF

V gene: TRBV5-6
J gene: TRBJ2-7
D gene: TRBD1
clone size: .
CDR3 DNA: TGTGCCAGCAGCTTCTCCGGGACAGGGAACGAGCAGTACTTC
CDR3 protein: CASSFSGTGNEQYF

V gene: TRBV7-8
J gene: TRBJ1-5
D gene: .
clone size: .
CDR3 DNA: TGTGCCAGCAGCCCACACAGGGATCAGCCCCAGCATTTT
CDR3 protein: CASSPHRDQPQHF

V gene: TRBV5-1
J gene: TRBJ2-3
D gene: .
clone size: .
CDR3 DNA: TGCGCCAGCAGCTTGGAAGGGGGGGTCACAGATACGCAGTATTTT
CDR3 protein: CASSLEGGVTDTQYF

V gene: TRBV13
J gene: TRBJ1-2
D gene: TRBD1
clone size: .
CDR3 DNA: TGTGCCAGCAGGCACAGGGGGCGAAAAGATTATGGCTACACCTTC
CDR3 protein: CASRHRGRKDYGYTF

V gene: TRBV6-4
J gene: TRBJ2-7
D gene: .
clone size: .
CDR3 DNA: TGTGCCAGCAGTTACCCTTCCGGAGGTGAGCAGTACTTC
CDR3 protein: CASSYPSGGEQYF

V gene: TRBV4-2
J gene: TRBJ2-1
D gene: TRBD2
clone size: .
CDR3 DNA: TGTGCCAGCAGCCACGGAGCTAGCGGGGGCCTCTCCTACAATGAGCAGTTCTTC
CDR3 protein: CASSHGASGGLSYNEQFF

V gene: TRBV7-9
J gene: TRBJ2-5
D gene: .
clone size: .
CDR3 DNA: TGTGCCAGCAGCTTAGGGCGGGGAGGCGAGACCCAGTACTTC
CDR3 protein: CASSLGRGGETQYF

V gene: TRBV9
J gene: TRBJ2-3
D gene: .
clone size: .
CDR3 DNA: TGTGCCAGCAGCTCGGGGATACGCACAGATACGCAGTATTTT
CDR3 protein: CASSSGIRTDTQYF

V gene: TRBV5-1
J gene: TRBJ2-1
D gene: .
clone size: .
CDR3 DNA: TGCGCCAGCTCTAGTTACTCCTACAATGAGCAGTTCTTC
CDR3 protein: CASSSYSYNEQFF

V gene: TRBV6-1
J gene: TRBJ2-7
D gene: TRBD2
clone size: .
CDR3 DNA: TGTGCCAGCAGTGAAAGCGGACTAGCGATAGGCTACGAGCAGTACTTC
CDR3 protein: CASSESGLAIGYEQYF

V gene: TRBV5-1
J gene: TRBJ2-5
D gene: TRBD2
clone size: .
CDR3 DNA: TGCGCCAGCAGCTTGGCCGGGGGGAGAGAGACCCAGTACTTC
CDR3 protein: CASSLAGGRETQYF

V gene: TRBV19
J gene: TRBJ2-2
D gene: TRBD2
clone size: .
CDR3 DNA: TGTGCCAGTAGTATAGCTAGCGGGGCCTTTTACACCGGGGAGCTGTTTTTT
CDR3 protein: CASSIASGAFYTGELFF

V gene: TRBV14
J gene: TRBJ2-7
D gene: .
clone size: .
CDR3 DNA: TGTGCCAGCAGCCCACTAAGACAGGTGTTTGAATACGAGCAGTACTTC
CDR3 protein: CASSPLRQVFEYEQYF

V gene: TRBV5-6
J gene: TRBJ2-1
D gene: .
clone size: .
CDR3 DNA: TGTGCCAGCAGCTTGCGGGAAAGCTCCTACAATGAGCAGTTCTTC
CDR3 protein: CASSLRESSYNEQFF

V gene: TRBV19
J gene: TRBJ2-3
D gene: .
clone size: .
CDR3 DNA: TGTGCCAGTAGTATCTCCACAGATACGCAGTATTTT
CDR3 protein: CASSISTDTQYF

V gene: TRBV4-1
J gene: TRBJ2-1
D gene: TRBD2
clone size: .
CDR3 DNA: TGCGCCAGCAGCCATCGACTAGCGGAGTACAATGAGCAGTTCTTC
CDR3 protein: CASSHRLAEYNEQFF